These T cell receptor beta chains were read from a single sample in a study of cytomegalovirus exposure and HLA in healthy donors. Sequencing was performed with immunoSEQ multiplex PCR; in TCRdb, only in-frame clones are kept and a portion is missing. The table includes about 110,000 clones, 75% to 85% detected once. The sequencing input was PBMCs. These receptor sequences come from a woman aged 18 to 35 in good health and CMV-seropositive. Each CDR3 is given with its conserved first and last residue. The order of the fields is clone size, V gene, J gene, D gene, CDR3 protein, CDR3 DNA. D genes are given only for firm matches. Rows may omit the clone size; those that give it use once, few, many or a size class.

-	TRBV6-6	TRBJ2-3	TRBD2	CASSYSGRSTDTQYF	TGTGCCAGCAGTTATAGCGGGAGGAGCACAGATACGCAGTATTTT
-	TRBV2	TRBJ2-7	TRBD2	CASSVRTSGPNSYEQYF	TGTGCCAGCAGTGTTAGGACTAGCGGGCCTAACTCCTACGAGCAGTACTTC
-	TRBV5-1	TRBJ2-7	TRBD2	CASSPTSGSERVYEQYF	TGCGCCAGCAGCCCGACTAGCGGGAGCGAGCGAGTATACGAGCAGTACTTC
-	TRBV19	TRBJ2-5	TRBD1	CASSRFGQANQETQYF	TGTGCCAGTAGCCGATTCGGACAGGCCAACCAAGAGACCCAGTACTTC
-	TRBV6-5	TRBJ1-5	-	CASSLRLDSNQPQHF	TGTGCCAGCAGTTTGCGACTGGATAGCAATCAGCCCCAGCATTTT
few	TRBV28	TRBJ2-3	TRBD2	CAGGTSGSIDTQYF	TGTGCCGGTGGGACTAGCGGGAGCATAGATACGCAGTATTTT
-	TRBV5-1	TRBJ2-7	TRBD1	CASSSYRGSEYEQYF	TGCGCCAGCAGCTCATACAGGGGGTCTGAGTACGAGCAGTACTTC
-	TRBV6-1	TRBJ1-5	-	CASKRRAFMDQPQHF	TGTGCCAGCAAAAGGAGGGCCTTTATGGATCAGCCCCAGCATTTT
-	TRBV5-8	TRBJ1-1	-	CASSLGQMNTEAFF	TGTGCCAGCAGCTTGGGACAGATGAACACTGAAGCTTTCTTT
-	TRBV11-2	TRBJ2-1	-	CASSPAYNEQFF	TGTGCCAGCAGCCCAGCCTACAATGAGCAGTTCTTC
-	TRBV19	TRBJ1-2	-	CASSRMEYGYTF	TGTGCCAGTAGTAGAATGGAGTATGGCTACACCTTC
-	TRBV5-1	TRBJ1-2	-	CASSGDSGYGYTF	TGCGCCAGCAGCGGGGACTCGGGTTATGGCTACACCTTC
-	TRBV5-1	TRBJ2-1	-	CASSFTAGRDNEQFF	TGCGCCAGCAGCTTCACCGCGGGAAGGGACAATGAGCAGTTCTTC
-	TRBV10-3	TRBJ2-5	TRBD2	CAIRGTSGMMEGETQYF	TGTGCCATCAGGGGGACTAGCGGGATGATGGAAGGGGAGACCCAGTACTTC
few	TRBV7-2	TRBJ1-4	-	CASMQGLGEKLFF	TGTGCCAGCATGCAGGGTTTGGGAGAAAAACTGTTTTTT